This entry lists 26 T cell receptor beta chains sequenced from one sample in a study of monozygotic twins with inflammatory bowel disease. TCRdb re-analyzed the 5' RACE reads; it lists each CDR3 protein once, without DNA. The sample totals about 300,000 distinct CDR3 sequences. Source material: blood. The receptor set was obtained from a human donor with ulcerative colitis or Crohn's disease, or a healthy co-twin of an affected twin (not recorded which).

The genes are TRBV4-3 and TRBJ2-1; TCRdb returns TRBD2, unconfirmable since there is no DNA. CDR1 is LGHNA, CDR2 YSLEER, per germline. This CDR3 has 15 residues. CDR3 amino acids: CASSRETSGYNEQFF.

The chain joins TRBV5-1 to TRBJ1-5; the D call from TCRdb, TRBD1, cannot be confirmed without DNA. This CDR3 is built from 14 residues. CDR1 is SGHRS, CDR2 YFSETQ, per germline. This CDR3 is CASSLTGPNQPQHF.

This chain links TRBV5-1 with TRBJ1-5; TCRdb designates TRBD1, a call that cannot be tested without DNA. The CDR3 length is 15 residues. The V gene's germline CDR1 is SGHRS and CDR2 YFSETQ. The CDR3 reads CASSSGTSSNQPQHF.

The gene calls are TRBV6-5 and TRBJ2-5; absent DNA, TCRdb's TRBD2 call cannot be checked. The length of the CDR3 is 16 residues. Per the germline V gene, CDR1 is MNHEY and CDR2 is SVGAGI. The CDR3: CASSYLSSGRGETQYF.

The CDR3 loop is CSARDGTGQETQYF. The chain is built from TRBV20-1 and TRBJ2-5; absent DNA, TCRdb's TRBD2 call cannot be checked. Per the germline V gene, CDR1 is DFQATT and CDR2 is SNEGSKA (reference sequence). The CDR3 is made up of 14 amino acids.

The chain couples TRBV6-1 to TRBJ1-5; TCRdb picks TRBD1, but there is no DNA to check that call. Germline loops: CDR1 MNHNS, CDR2 SASEGT. The CDR3 length is 15 residues. The CDR3 loop is CASSGRDRGIQPQHF.

The chain uses TRBV20-1 and TRBJ1-5; absent DNA, TCRdb's TRBD1 call cannot be checked. Germline V gene data show CDR1 as DFQATT and CDR2 as SNEGSKA (reference sequence). CDR3 size: 13 residues. The CDR3 spells CSAQQGADQPQHF.

V and J are TRBV12-3 or TRBV12-4 and TRBJ1-2. This CDR3 contains 17 residues. CDR3 amino acids: CASSLGHTGPLGYGYTF.

CDR3 amino acids: CASSYQGGRATGVTQYF. This chain uses TRBV6-5 with TRBJ2-3; no DNA is available, so the TRBD2 call from TCRdb remains unchecked. The CDR3 is made up of 17 amino acids. CDR1 is MNHEY, CDR2 SVGAGI, per germline.

The chain links TRBV6-2 or TRBV6-3 to TRBJ1-1. The CDR3 runs to 14 residues. CDR1 and CDR2 (germline): MNHEY, SVGEGT. CDR3 sequence reads: CASSYRDGNTEAFF.

The chain links TRBV6-2 or TRBV6-3 to TRBJ2-2. The CDR3 extends over 14 amino acids. Germline CDR1 reads MNHEY; CDR2 reads SVGEGT. This chain's CDR3 is CASSLGDTTGELFF.

V and J are TRBV12-3 or TRBV12-4 and TRBJ1-6; TCRdb returns TRBD1, unconfirmable since there is no DNA. The CDR3 loop spans 12 amino acids. The CDR3 region is CASSLYRGELHF.

The V and J genes are TRBV29-1 and TRBJ1-2; TCRdb's assignment of TRBD1 cannot be checked, as there is no DNA. The CDR3 is 13 residues long. CDR1 is SQVTM, CDR2 ANQGSEA, per germline. The CDR3 spells CSGHRGPDYGYTF.

The chain has TRBV6-2 or TRBV6-3 and TRBJ2-5. Germline V gives CDR1 MNHEY, CDR2 SVGEGT. CDR3 length equals 18 residues. The CDR3 protein is CASSYSKIPDGFQETQYF.

The chain joins TRBV7-2 to TRBJ2-7. In germline, CDR1 is SGHTA, CDR2 FQGNSA. The CDR3 runs 15 residues. CDR3 protein: CASSLAGGTLYEQYF.

The chain combines TRBV27 with TRBJ2-7. This CDR3 spans 14 amino acids. CDR1 MNHEY and CDR2 SMNVEV come from the germline V gene (reference sequence). The CDR3 is CASSRPRFPYEQYF.

The V and J genes are TRBV20-1 and TRBJ1-2; without DNA, the TCRdb call of TRBD1 cannot be checked. The CDR3 spans 13 residues. Germline CDR1 DFQATT, CDR2 SNEGSKA (reference sequence). The CDR3 sequence: CSAREWGNQGYTF.

V and J are TRBV15 and TRBJ2-5; TCRdb lists TRBD1, though no DNA is available to test this call. CDR1 LNHNV and CDR2 YYDKDF come from the germline V gene (reference sequence). The length of the CDR3 is 15 residues. The CDR3 sequence is CATSARTGSAETQYF.

V gene TRBV12-3 or TRBV12-4 combines with J gene TRBJ1-1; TCRdb reports TRBD1, a call that lacks DNA to check it against. CDR3 length equals 14 residues. This chain's CDR3 is CASSWDRRNTEAFF.

This rearrangement joins TRBV18 to TRBJ2-2; as DNA is missing, the TRBD2 call by TCRdb cannot be tested. The CDR3 consists of 15 residues. Germline CDR1 reads KGHSH; CDR2 reads LQKENI. Here the CDR3 reads CASSPGLGRTGELFF.

This chain uses TRBV4-3 with TRBJ1-6; the TCRdb call, TRBD1, lacks DNA for checking. The CDR3 is 15 amino acids. The germline V gene has CDR1 LGHNA and CDR2 YSLEER. This CDR3 is CASSQAGRGNSPLHF.

The chain couples TRBV18 to TRBJ2-1; TCRdb selects TRBD2, and the lack of DNA leaves this call unchecked. The germline CDR1 and CDR2 sequences are KGHSH and LQKENI. CDR3 length: 17 amino acids. CDR3: CASSPVTTAFSGPEQFF.

The V and J genes are TRBV29-1 and TRBJ1-5; the TCRdb D gene call, TRBD1, has no DNA to confirm it. This CDR3 region has 13 residues. Germline loops: CDR1 SQVTM, CDR2 ANQGSEA. CDR3 sequence: CSVSGTGHQPQHF.

The CDR3 here is CASSYARPATNTGELFF. This chain links TRBV5-4 with TRBJ2-2. CDR3 length: 17 residues. The germline V gene encodes CDR1 SGHNT and CDR2 YYREEE (reference sequence).

The chain links TRBV7-2 to TRBJ2-3; TCRdb's D call of TRBD1 is untestable without DNA. Per the germline V gene, CDR1 is SGHTA and CDR2 is FQGNSA. CDR3 length: 15 amino acids. Here the CDR3 reads CASSLGGQGEDTQYF.

This rearrangement joins TRBV20-1 to TRBJ2-1; TCRdb picks TRBD1, but there is no DNA to check that call. This CDR3 is 12 amino acids long. Germline V gene lookup returns CDR1 DFQATT and CDR2 SNEGSKA (reference sequence). The CDR3 is CSASHLGTGCFF.